This T cell receptor beta chain was documented in a study of blood T cells in healthy people across ages. Sample-barcoded 5' priming and a J-beta primer mix drove a second PCR of roughly 7 to 11 cycles. TCRdb itself ran the 5' RACE reads through MiXCR, one entry per CDR3 protein. The repertoire holds about 730,000 distinct CDR3 sequences, with approximately 39% as singletons. Germline CDR1 and CDR2: MNHEY and SVGAGI. Trimming stripped 5 bases from V and 3 bases from J, with 11 bases between. This CDR3 is 15 amino acids long. The sequenced sample was blood. This clonotype was obtained from a woman aged 55-70 years in good health. The chain is built from TRBV6-5 and TRBJ2-6; unclear D gene. DNA for the CDR3: TGTGCCAGCAGTCGACTTTCGGGTGGGGCCAACGTCCTGACTTTC. Translation gives CASSRLSGGANVLTF.